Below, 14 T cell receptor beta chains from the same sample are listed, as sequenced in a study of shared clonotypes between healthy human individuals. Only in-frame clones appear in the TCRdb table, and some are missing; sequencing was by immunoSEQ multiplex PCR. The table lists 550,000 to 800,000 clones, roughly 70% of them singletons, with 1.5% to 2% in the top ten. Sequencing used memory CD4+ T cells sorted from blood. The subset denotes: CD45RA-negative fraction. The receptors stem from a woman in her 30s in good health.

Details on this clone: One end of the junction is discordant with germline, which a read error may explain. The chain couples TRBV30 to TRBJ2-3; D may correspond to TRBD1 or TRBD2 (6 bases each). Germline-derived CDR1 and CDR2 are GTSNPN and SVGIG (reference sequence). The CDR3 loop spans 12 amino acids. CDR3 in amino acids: CARRGSTDTQYF. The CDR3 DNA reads TGTGCCCGGAGGGGGAGCACAGATACGCAGTATTTT.

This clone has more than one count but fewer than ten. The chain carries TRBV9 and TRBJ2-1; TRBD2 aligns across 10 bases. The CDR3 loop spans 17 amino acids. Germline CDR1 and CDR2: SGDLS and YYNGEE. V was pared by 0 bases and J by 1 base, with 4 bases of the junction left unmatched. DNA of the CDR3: TGTGCCAGCAGCGTAGACCCTAGCGGGAGTTCCTACAATGAGCAGTTCTTC. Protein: CASSVDPSGSSYNEQFF.

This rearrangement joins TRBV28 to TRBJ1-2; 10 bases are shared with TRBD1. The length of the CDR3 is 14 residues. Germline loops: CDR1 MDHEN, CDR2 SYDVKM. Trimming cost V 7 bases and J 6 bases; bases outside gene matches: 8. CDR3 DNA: TGTGCCAGCACCAGGGACAGGGGATTGGATGGCTACACCTTC. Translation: CASTRDRGLDGYTF.

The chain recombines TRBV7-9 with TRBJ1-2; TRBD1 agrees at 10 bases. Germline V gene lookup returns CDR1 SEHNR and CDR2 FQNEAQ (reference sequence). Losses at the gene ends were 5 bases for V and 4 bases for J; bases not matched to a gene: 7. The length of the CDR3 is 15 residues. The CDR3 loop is CASSSPGQGTYGYTF. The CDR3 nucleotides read TGTGCCAGCAGCAGCCCGGGACAGGGGACCTATGGCTACACCTTC.

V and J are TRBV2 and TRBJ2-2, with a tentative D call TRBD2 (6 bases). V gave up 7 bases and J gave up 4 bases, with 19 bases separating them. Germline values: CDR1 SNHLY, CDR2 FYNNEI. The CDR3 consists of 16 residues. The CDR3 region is CASTRPGAVFTGELFF. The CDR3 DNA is TGTGCCAGCACAAGACCGGGAGCCGTTTTCACCGGGGAGCTGTTTTTT. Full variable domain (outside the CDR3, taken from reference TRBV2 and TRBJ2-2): EPEVTQTPSHQVTQMGQEVILRCVPISNHLYFYWYRQILGQKVEFLVSFYNNEISEKSEIFDDQFSVERPDGSNFTLKIRSTKLEDSAMYFCASTRPGAVFTGELFFGEGSRLTVL.

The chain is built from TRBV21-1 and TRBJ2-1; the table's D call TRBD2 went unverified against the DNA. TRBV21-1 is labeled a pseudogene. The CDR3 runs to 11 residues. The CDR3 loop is CTLGAPNEQFF. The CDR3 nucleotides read TGTACCCTAGGAGCCCCCAATGAGCAGTTCTTC.

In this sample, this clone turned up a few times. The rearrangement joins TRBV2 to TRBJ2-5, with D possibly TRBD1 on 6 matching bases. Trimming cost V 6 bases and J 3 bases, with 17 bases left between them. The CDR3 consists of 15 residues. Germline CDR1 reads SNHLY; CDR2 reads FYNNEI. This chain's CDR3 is CASRPLRTAKETQYF. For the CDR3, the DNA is TGTGCCAGCAGGCCCCTTCGGACAGCAAAAGAGACCCAGTACTTC.

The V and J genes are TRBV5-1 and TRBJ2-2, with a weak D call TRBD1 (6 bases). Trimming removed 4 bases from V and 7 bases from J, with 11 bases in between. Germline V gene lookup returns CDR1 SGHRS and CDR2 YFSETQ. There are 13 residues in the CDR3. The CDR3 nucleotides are TGCGCCAGCAGCCCGCTGGACAGCGGGGAGCTGTTTTTT. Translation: CASSPLDSGELFF.

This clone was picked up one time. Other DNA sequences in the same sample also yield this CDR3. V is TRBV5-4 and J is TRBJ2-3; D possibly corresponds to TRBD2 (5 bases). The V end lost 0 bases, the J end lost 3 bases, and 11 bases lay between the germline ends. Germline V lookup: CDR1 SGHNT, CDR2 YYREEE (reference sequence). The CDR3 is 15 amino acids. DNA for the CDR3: TGTGCCAGCAGCTTGGTACTAGGAGTTACAGATACGCAGTATTTT. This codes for CASSLVLGVTDTQYF.

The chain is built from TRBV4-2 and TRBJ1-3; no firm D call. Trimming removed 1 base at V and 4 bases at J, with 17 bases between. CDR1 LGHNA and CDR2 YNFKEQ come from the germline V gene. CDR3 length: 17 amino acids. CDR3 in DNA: TGTGCCAGCAGCCAAGCCCGAGACCTGGGGTTAGGAAACACCATATATTTT. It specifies CASSQARDLGLGNTIYF.

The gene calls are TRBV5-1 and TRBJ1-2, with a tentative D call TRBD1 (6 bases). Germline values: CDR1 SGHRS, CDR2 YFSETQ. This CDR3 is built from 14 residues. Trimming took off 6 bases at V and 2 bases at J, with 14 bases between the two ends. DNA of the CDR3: TGCGCCAGCAAGATGACAGGTGGGAACTATGGCTACACCTTC. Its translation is CASKMTGGNYGYTF.

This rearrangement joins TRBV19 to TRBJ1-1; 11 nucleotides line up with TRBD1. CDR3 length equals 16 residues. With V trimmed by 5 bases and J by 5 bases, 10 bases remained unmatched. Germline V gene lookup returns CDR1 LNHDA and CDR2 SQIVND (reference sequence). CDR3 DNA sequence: TGTGCCAGTAGTGCGATTCCCGGGACAGGGGGGACTGAAGCTTTCTTT. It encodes CASSAIPGTGGTEAFF. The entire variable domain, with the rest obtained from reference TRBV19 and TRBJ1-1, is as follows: DGGITQSPKYLFRKEGQNVTLSCEQNLNHDAMYWYRQDPGQGLRLIYYSQIVNDFQKGDIAEGYSVSREKKESFPLTVTSAQKNPTAFYLCASSAIPGTGGTEAFFGQGTRLTVV.

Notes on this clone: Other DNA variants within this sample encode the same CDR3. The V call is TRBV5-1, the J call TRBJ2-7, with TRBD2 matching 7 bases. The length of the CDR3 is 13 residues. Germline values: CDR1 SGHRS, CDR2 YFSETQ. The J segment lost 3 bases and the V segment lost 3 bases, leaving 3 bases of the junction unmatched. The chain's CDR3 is CASSSPGGYEQYF. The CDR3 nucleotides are TGCGCCAGCAGCTCCCCGGGGGGCTACGAGCAGTACTTC.

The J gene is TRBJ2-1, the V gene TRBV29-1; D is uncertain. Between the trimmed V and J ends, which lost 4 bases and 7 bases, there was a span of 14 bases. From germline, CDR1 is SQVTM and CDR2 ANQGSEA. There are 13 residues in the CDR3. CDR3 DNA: TGCAGCGTTGGAGTCTCTTCCGGGAATGAGCAGTTCTTC. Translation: CSVGVSSGNEQFF.